This T cell receptor beta chain was captured by sequencing in a study of T cell changes during pregnancy in multiple sclerosis. CDR3 length: 14 amino acids. Per the germline V gene, CDR1 is MNHEY and CDR2 is SVGAGI. Trimming pared 4 bases from V and 0 bases from J, leaving 9 bases between. The assay was immunoSEQ multiplex PCR, and TCRdb's table has in-frame clones only and misses some. Of just over 80,000 clones in the sample, nearly 95% were seen once. Sequencing used peripheral blood, obtained in the second trimester of pregnancy. This chain connects TRBV6-5 to TRBJ1-1; no clear D. This TCR was recovered from a female donor with multiple sclerosis, enrolled in a pregnancy study. The CDR3 loop is CASSWLNMNTEAFF. The CDR3 nucleotides are TGTGCCAGCAGTTGGCTGAACATGAACACTGAAGCTTTCTTT.